This TCR beta chain emerged from a study of cytomegalovirus exposure and HLA in healthy donors. Study-level results: HLA-A and HLA-B allele assignments for most subjects were reportedly predicted accurately using TCR beta sequences. The availability of immune exposure information extended only to CMV serostatus.

With 60 Vbeta and 13 Jbeta primers, the PCR was carried out. TCRdb keeps only in-frame clones here, not all; method: immunoSEQ multiplex PCR. The sample carries approximately 190,000 clones, about 90% recorded once. This cohort consisted of healthy bone marrow donors. Points on this clone: The target antigen is unknown.

The V end lost 4 bases, the J end lost 2 bases, and 11 bases lay between the germline ends. Per germline, CDR1 MGHRA and CDR2 YSYEKL. The CDR3 is 14 residues long. The sample was PBMCs. This rearrangement joins TRBV4-1 to TRBJ1-2, with D possibly being TRBD1 (5 bases). The sequence was collected from a boy younger than 10 in good health and CMV-seronegative. CDR3 loop: CASSRWGGNYGYTF. CDR3 DNA: TGCGCCAGCAGCCGGTGGGGGGGAAACTATGGCTACACCTTC.